These 21 T cell receptor beta chains were sequenced from one sample in a study of T cells in Graves' hyperthyroidism and ophthalmopathy. Amplification targeted TCR beta CDR3 regions from RNA transcripts. HTBI primers were used for first-round RT-PCR of the TCR CDR3. TCRdb passed the multiplex PCR reads through MiXCR, listing each CDR3 protein once. The sample has about 520,000 distinct CDR3 sequences, less than 25% seen once. The sample was blood. Receptors were obtained from a woman in her twenties or thirties with Graves' ophthalmopathy.

J is TRBJ2-2 and V is TRBV6-2 or TRBV6-3; D is unclear. The CDR3 spans 12 residues. V was shortened by 10 bases and J by 2 bases, with 8 bases between the two germline ends. CDR1 MNHEY and CDR2 SVGEGT come from the germline V gene. In DNA form, the CDR3 reads TGTGCCACCGAGTTAAACACCGGGGAGCTGTTTTTT. Protein product: CATELNTGELFF.

Many counts were recorded for this clonotype. This chain connects TRBV29-1 to TRBJ2-7; 7 nucleotides match TRBD1. Trimming cost V 2 bases and J 0 bases; bases outside gene matches: 4. This CDR3 has 14 residues. From germline, CDR1 is SQVTM and CDR2 ANQGSEA. CDR3 bases: TGCAGCGTTGAAACAGGGGAGTCCTCCTACGAGCAGTACTTC. Protein sequence: CSVETGESSYEQYF.

This chain uses TRBV12-3 or TRBV12-4 with TRBJ2-6; D uncertain. This CDR3 contains 15 residues. Trimming shortened V by 3 bases and J by 0 bases, and 6 bases separated the two germline ends. The CDR3 DNA reads TGTGCCAGCAGTTTGAGGAACTCTGGGGCCAACGTCCTGACTTTC. This codes for CASSLRNSGANVLTF.

The rearrangement links TRBV5-8 to TRBJ2-5; D may match TRBD1 or TRBD2 (5 bases each). Germline lookup yields CDR1 SGHTS and CDR2 YDEGEE. V lost 3 bases to trimming and J lost 0 bases, with 15 bases between them. This CDR3 contains 16 residues. CDR3 bases: TGTGCCAGCAGCTGGCAGGGAAGGGAGTACCAAGAGACCCAGTACTTC. Protein: CASSWQGREYQETQYF.

The V gene is TRBV4-1, the J gene TRBJ1-2; 9 nucleotides line up with TRBD1. The length of the CDR3 is 17 residues. Germline V gives CDR1 MGHRA, CDR2 YSYEKL. Trimming took 5 bases from V and 2 from J; bases not matched to a gene: 12. The chain's CDR3 is CASSYGTGRSENYGYTF. CDR3 DNA sequence: TGCGCCAGCAGCTACGGGACAGGGAGGAGTGAAAACTATGGCTACACCTTC.

This clonotype was counted only a few times. This sequence joins TRBV6-1 and TRBJ1-2; possibly TRBD1 for D (5 bases). V was shortened by 0 bases and J by 7 bases, with 9 bases between the two germline ends. The CDR3 contains 13 residues. Germline V gene sequence: CDR1 MNHNS, CDR2 SASEGT. The CDR3 coding sequence is TGTGCCAGCAGTGAAGCGGGGGAACGTGGCTACACCTTC. Amino acids: CASSEAGERGYTF.

V gene TRBV29-1 combines with J gene TRBJ1-2; D is uncertain. CDR1 is SQVTM, CDR2 ANQGSEA, per germline. Trimming pared 2 bases from V and 8 bases from J, leaving 15 bases between. This CDR3 is 13 amino acids long. In nucleotides, the CDR3 is TGCAGCGTTGAAATTGCGTCACTATCCGGCTACACCTTC. This sequence encodes CSVEIASLSGYTF.

CDR3 region: CSVEEGTHGYTF. In nucleotides, the CDR3 is TGCAGCGTTGAAGAGGGGACCCATGGCTACACCTTC. The chain recombines TRBV29-1 with TRBJ1-2, with TRBD1 as a possible D gene (5 bases). Germline V gene sequence: CDR1 SQVTM, CDR2 ANQGSEA. Trimming left V 0 bases short and J 6 bases short, with 8 bases between. The CDR3 contains 12 residues.

This clonotype was observed a few times. The chain is built from TRBV15 and TRBJ2-5; tentative D call: TRBD2 (6 bases). V shed 5 bases and J shed 0 bases, with 13 bases lying between them. The CDR3 has 15 amino acids. Germline V gene sequence: CDR1 LNHNV, CDR2 YYDKDF (reference sequence). The CDR3: CATSSGDSYQETQYF. In DNA form, the CDR3 reads TGTGCCACCAGCTCTGGGGACTCGTACCAAGAGACCCAGTACTTC.

On this clonotype: Being one base from a much bigger clone, this may be a read error. CDR3 protein: CASSCGDRSTYQPQHF. The CDR3 DNA sequence: TGTGCCAGCAGCTGCGGGGACAGGTCAACCTATCAGCCCCAGCATTTT. The rearrangement joins TRBV6-2 or TRBV6-3 to TRBJ1-5; 8 nucleotides align to TRBD1. CDR3 length: 16 residues. CDR1 and CDR2 (germline): MNHEY, SVGEGT. J lost 5 bases, V lost 6 bases, and 12 bases had no gene match.

This clonotype was seen ten or more times. This rearrangement joins TRBV29-1 to TRBJ2-7; 12 bases fit TRBD1. The germline V gene encodes CDR1 SQVTM and CDR2 ANQGSEA. The CDR3 spans 12 residues. Trimming took 6 bases from V and 7 from J; bases not matched to a gene: 4. CDR3 nucleotide sequence: TGCAGCGTGGGACAGGGGGCGAGAGAGCAGTACTTC. As protein: CSVGQGAREQYF.

In its sample, this clonotype was seen many times. The V gene is TRBV6-2 or TRBV6-3, the J gene TRBJ1-1; 9 bases map to TRBD1. CDR1 and CDR2 from the germline V gene are MNHEY and SVGEGT. This CDR3 has 19 residues. With 6 bases clipped from V and 0 bases from J, the junction kept 17 bases outside the gene matches. The CDR3 region has the DNA TGTGCCAGCAGGGTACCGCGGGGGGACAGGGAGTTTATGAACACTGAAGCTTTCTTT. The encoded protein is CASRVPRGDREFMNTEAFF.

This clonotype has at least ten counts. The genes are TRBV5-1 and TRBJ1-2; no clear D gene. Trimming left V 0 bases short and J 2 bases short, with 11 bases between. The germline V gene has CDR1 SGHRS and CDR2 YFSETQ. CDR3 length: 15 amino acids. As DNA, the CDR3 is TGCGCCAGCAGCTTGGGCTCTTCGGTAAACTATGGCTACACCTTC. It encodes CASSLGSSVNYGYTF.

This sequence joins TRBV7-8 and TRBJ2-7; no reliable D call. CDR1 SGHVS and CDR2 FQNEAQ come from the germline V gene. CDR3 length equals 15 residues. V was shortened by 5 bases and J by 0 bases, with 14 bases between the two germline ends. CDR3 loop: CASSPSSHGSYEQYF. The CDR3 nucleotides are TGTGCCAGCAGCCCGAGTTCGCATGGCTCCTACGAGCAGTACTTC. The variable domain in full, with the rest retrieved from reference TRBV7-8 and TRBJ2-7, is GAGVSQSPRYKVAKRGQDVALRCDPISGHVSLFWYQQALGQGPEFLTYFQNEAQLDKSGLPSDRFFAERPEGSVSTLKIQRTQQEDSAVYLCASSPSSHGSYEQYFGPGTRLTVT.

This clonotype was seen repeatedly, ten times or more. The CDR3 bases are TGTGCCTGGGAAAAAGGCGACGAGCAGTACTTC. Translating gives CAWEKGDEQYF. The genes are TRBV30 and TRBJ2-7; D not certain. Germline V CDR1 and CDR2: GTSNPN, SVGIG (reference sequence). This CDR3 has 11 residues. The V and J ends lost 5 bases and 5 bases respectively, with 10 bases between them.

In this sample, this clonotype turned up many times. The chain has TRBV12-3 or TRBV12-4 and TRBJ1-5, with TRBD1 identical over 10 bases. The ends lost 4 bases at V and 2 bases at J; junction bases unmatched: 8. The CDR3 spans 17 residues. The CDR3 DNA reads as TGTGCCAGCAGTTCTACGGGACAGGGGTATGGCAATCAGCCCCAGCATTTT. Translating gives CASSSTGQGYGNQPQHF.

This clonotype was detected a few times. The chain joins TRBV10-3 to TRBJ2-7, with 11 bases aligning to TRBD1. Germline V gene sequence: CDR1 ENHRY, CDR2 SYGVKD. J was trimmed by 3 bases and V by 10 bases; bases with no gene match: 5. The CDR3 loop spans 13 amino acids. The CDR3: CATLDRGLYEQYF. The CDR3 DNA sequence: TGTGCCACTCTGGACAGGGGGCTCTACGAGCAGTACTTC.

This clonotype was counted ten times or more. This sequence joins TRBV12-3 or TRBV12-4 and TRBJ1-2, with unresolved D. The CDR3 length is 13 residues. The V gene lost 6 bases and the J gene lost 8 bases, with 16 bases spanning the gap. The CDR3 bases are TGTGCCAGCAGGGGCCGGGCTGGGTTAGGCTACACCTTC. As protein: CASRGRAGLGYTF.

Ten or more counts support this clonotype. The chain uses TRBV20-1 and TRBJ2-7, with no clear D. This CDR3 is built from 11 residues. Germline CDR1 DFQATT, CDR2 SNEGSKA (reference sequence). The V and J ends lost 6 bases and 4 bases respectively, with 10 bases between them. The chain's CDR3 is CSARTIYEQYF. The CDR3 DNA sequence: TGCAGTGCCAGGACCATTTACGAGCAGTACTTC.

With respect to this clonotype: A junction end diverges from the germline sequence, so it may reflect a read error. The chain recombines TRBV28 with TRBJ2-2; 8 bases are a match to TRBD2. CDR3 length equals 15 residues. Germline assignment: CDR1 MDHEN and CDR2 SYDVKM. CDR3 amino acids: CASSLLAGNTGEPFF. For the CDR3, the DNA is TGTGCCAGCAGTTTATTAGCGGGGAACACCGGGGAGCCGTTTTTT.

This clonotype was detected many times. The CDR3 DNA follows: TGTGCCAGCGCTGGACACCCTAACTATGGCTACACCTTC. Residues: CASAGHPNYGYTF. The V call is TRBV6-2 or TRBV6-3, the J call TRBJ1-2; TRBD1 is a possible D gene (5 bases). V dropped 8 bases and J dropped 0 bases, with 10 bases sitting between them. Germline loops: CDR1 MNHEY, CDR2 SVGEGT. The CDR3 contains 13 residues.